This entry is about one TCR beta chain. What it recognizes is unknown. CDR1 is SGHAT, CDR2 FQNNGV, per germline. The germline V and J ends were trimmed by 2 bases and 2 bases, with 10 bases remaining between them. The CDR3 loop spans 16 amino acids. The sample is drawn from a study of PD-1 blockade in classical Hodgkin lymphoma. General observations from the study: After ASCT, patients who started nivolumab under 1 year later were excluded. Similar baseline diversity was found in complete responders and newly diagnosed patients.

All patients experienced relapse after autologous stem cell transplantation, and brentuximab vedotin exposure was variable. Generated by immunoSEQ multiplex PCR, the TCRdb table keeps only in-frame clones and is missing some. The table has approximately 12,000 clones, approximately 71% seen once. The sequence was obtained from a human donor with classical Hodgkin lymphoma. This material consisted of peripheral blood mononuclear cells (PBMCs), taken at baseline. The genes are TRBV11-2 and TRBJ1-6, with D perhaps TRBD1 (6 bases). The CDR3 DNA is TGTGCCAGCAGCTTAACTGGACAGACCTATAATTCACCCCTCCACTTT. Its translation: CASSLTGQTYNSPLHF.